The 14 T cell receptor beta chains reported below all come from one sample, sequenced in a study of CD8 T cells in Susac syndrome (dated by TCRdb to between 2018 and 2021). The protocol used for the library was the immunoSEQ multiplex PCR assay. RNA was extracted with the RNeasy kit and about 0.5 to 1 ug was reverse transcribed using random hexamers. The raw public data were reprocessed by TCRdb itself: fastp quality trimming at Q25, MiXCR clonotype calling, in-frame beta chains only. Identical CDR3 protein sequences are pooled into one entry, listed with their most common genes and DNA. The sample yields 95,000 to 150,000 distinct CDR3 sequences; 85% to 95% were counted once. The ten largest clones take up about 0.27% of the sample. Sequenced input: CD8+ T cells from PBMCs. Receptor source: a human donor with Susac syndrome.

The J gene is TRBJ1-2, the V gene TRBV6-5, with unresolved D. The CDR3 loop spans 13 amino acids. V was trimmed by 4 bases and J by 5 bases, leaving 11 bases between them. Germline CDR1 MNHEY, CDR2 SVGAGI. For the CDR3, the DNA is TGTGCCAGCAGTTTAACCGCTACATATGGCTACACCTTC. Translated: CASSLTATYGYTF.

V is TRBV20-1 and J is TRBJ1-5; D remains ambiguous. The V gene's germline CDR1 is DFQATT and CDR2 SNEGSKA (reference sequence). CDR3 size: 15 residues. V was clipped by 2 bases and J by 4 bases, with 15 bases between them. For the CDR3, the DNA is TGCAGTGCTAGAAATTGGAGGGAAGAAAATCAGCCCCAGCATTTT. Protein product: CSARNWREENQPQHF.

This clonotype has only a few counts. The rearrangement joins TRBV25-1 to TRBJ1-1; 7 bases fit TRBD1. CDR3 length: 14 amino acids. Losses at the gene ends were 3 bases for V and 5 bases for J; bases not matched to a gene: 6. Germline assignment: CDR1 MGHDK and CDR2 SYGVNS. Written as DNA, the CDR3 is TGTGCCAGCAGTGATCCCAACAGGGGAACTGAAGCTTTCTTT. Amino acid sequence: CASSDPNRGTEAFF.

The genes are TRBV4-1 and TRBJ1-5; D remains unclear. The ends were cut back, 1 base at V and 4 bases at J, with 11 bases in the middle. Germline lookup yields CDR1 MGHRA and CDR2 YSYEKL. This CDR3 has 15 residues. The CDR3 spells CASSQVSGLNQPQHF. CDR3 coding DNA: TGCGCCAGCAGCCAAGTTTCAGGACTAAATCAGCCCCAGCATTTT.

CDR3 coding DNA: TGCGCCAGCAGCGGACGGACAGGGGCGTACGAGCAGTACTTC. Translating it yields CASSGRTGAYEQYF. The V and J genes are TRBV4-1 and TRBJ2-7; TRBD1 agrees at 9 bases. Per germline, CDR1 MGHRA and CDR2 YSYEKL. With 5 bases clipped from V and 4 bases from J, the junction kept 6 bases outside the gene matches. The CDR3 length is 14 residues.

The chain has TRBV6-2 or TRBV6-3 and TRBJ2-3; D tentatively reads TRBD1 or TRBD2 (5 bases each). The CDR3 has 14 amino acids. Per germline, CDR1 MNHEY and CDR2 SVGEGT. V dropped 5 bases and J dropped 7 bases, with 16 bases sitting between them. The CDR3 protein is CASSAGREINTQYF. The CDR3 nucleotides are TGTGCCAGCAGTGCGGGCAGGGAGATAAATACGCAGTATTTT.

This chain connects TRBV12-3 or TRBV12-4 to TRBJ1-1; D is unresolved. This CDR3 is 14 amino acids long. Trimming left V 3 bases short and J 3 bases short, with 11 bases between. CDR3 protein: CASSFSGSHTEAFF. CDR3 DNA sequence: TGTGCCAGCAGTTTCTCGGGCTCTCACACTGAAGCTTTCTTT.

The DNA for the CDR3 is TGTGCCTGGAGTTACGGTGGGGGCGACACCGGGGAGCTGTTTTTT. Translated, it gives CAWSYGGGDTGELFF. The rearrangement links TRBV30 to TRBJ2-2, with a possible D match to TRBD1 (6 bases). This CDR3 spans 15 amino acids. CDR1 and CDR2 from the germline V gene are GTSNPN and SVGIG (reference sequence). V shed 2 bases and J shed 3 bases, with 13 bases lying between them.

This chain connects TRBV27 to TRBJ2-1, with D possibly TRBD2 on 7 matching bases. The germline CDR1 and CDR2 sequences are MNHEY and SMNVEV (reference sequence). Between the trimmed V and J ends, which lost 1 base and 4 bases, there was a span of 11 bases. The CDR3 is made up of 15 amino acids. CDR3 sequence: CASSLLGGLYNEQFF. The CDR3 DNA is TGTGCCAGCAGTTTATTGGGGGGGCTTTACAATGAGCAGTTCTTC.

J is TRBJ1-5 and V is TRBV29-1, with D perhaps TRBD1 (5 bases). Germline V gene lookup returns CDR1 SQVTM and CDR2 ANQGSEA. The CDR3 spans 13 residues. The CDR3 sequence is CSASGEGNQPQHF. The DNA of the CDR3 is TGCAGTGCTTCGGGGGAAGGCAATCAGCCCCAGCATTTT. Together with reference TRBV29-1 and TRBJ1-5, the CDR3 gives the full variable domain: SAVISQKPSRDICQRGTSLTIQCQVDSQVTMMFWYRQQPGQSLTLIATANQGSEATYESGFVIDKFPISRPNLTFSTLTVSNMSPEDSSIYLCSASGEGNQPQHFGDGTRLSIL.

The sample holds one count of this clonotype. This rearrangement joins TRBV7-2 to TRBJ2-7; 9 nucleotides align to TRBD1. CDR1 SGHTA and CDR2 FQGNSA come from the germline V gene. This CDR3 is 14 amino acids long. With 5 bases clipped from V and 3 bases from J, the junction kept 5 bases outside the gene matches. DNA for the CDR3: TGTGCCAGCAGCCCGTGGACAGGGGACTACGAGCAGTACTTC. Translating it yields CASSPWTGDYEQYF.

The chain combines TRBV12-3 or TRBV12-4 with TRBJ1-5; 9 nucleotides match TRBD1. The junction had 13 bases not matched to a gene; V was cut back by 6 bases and J by 10 bases. CDR3 length: 15 amino acids. The CDR3 sequence is CASRTLDRGLGPQHF. In nucleotides, the CDR3 is TGTGCCAGCAGGACCCTGGACAGGGGCTTGGGCCCCCAGCATTTT.

The chain employs TRBV7-9 and TRBJ2-5; 8 bases are a match to TRBD1. The germline V gene has CDR1 SEHNR and CDR2 FQNEAQ (reference sequence). The CDR3 has 13 residues. V was clipped by 5 bases and J by 4 bases; unmatched bases: 3. CDR3 sequence reads: CASSVDRVETQYF. In nucleotides, the CDR3 is TGTGCCAGCAGCGTGGACAGGGTAGAGACCCAGTACTTC.

The chain is built from TRBV20-1 and TRBJ2-4; 7 nucleotides match TRBD2. V was pared by 3 bases and J by 0 bases, with 8 bases of the junction left unmatched. This CDR3 region has 16 residues. Looked up from germline, CDR1 is DFQATT and CDR2 is SNEGSKA (reference sequence). CDR3 amino acids: CSASEIGEGAKNIQYF. The CDR3 nucleotides are TGCAGTGCTAGCGAGATCGGGGAGGGAGCCAAAAACATTCAGTACTTC.